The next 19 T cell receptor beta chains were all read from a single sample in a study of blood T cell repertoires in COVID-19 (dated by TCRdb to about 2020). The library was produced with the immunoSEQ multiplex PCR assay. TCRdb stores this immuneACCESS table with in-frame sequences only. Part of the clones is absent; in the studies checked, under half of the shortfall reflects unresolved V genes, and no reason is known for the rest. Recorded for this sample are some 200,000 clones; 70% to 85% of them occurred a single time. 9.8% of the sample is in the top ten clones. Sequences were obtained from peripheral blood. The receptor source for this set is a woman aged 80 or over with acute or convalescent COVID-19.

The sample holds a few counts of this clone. DNA for the CDR3: TGTGCCAGCAGTCTCGGGGGACGTGGGGCTGAAGCTTTCTTT. Protein product: CASSLGGRGAEAFF. The chain links TRBV7-2 to TRBJ1-1, with D possibly matching TRBD1 (5 bases). Germline assignment: CDR1 SGHTA and CDR2 FQGNSA. The CDR3 sequence is 14 residues long. V lost 6 bases, J lost 6 bases, and 17 bases lay in between.

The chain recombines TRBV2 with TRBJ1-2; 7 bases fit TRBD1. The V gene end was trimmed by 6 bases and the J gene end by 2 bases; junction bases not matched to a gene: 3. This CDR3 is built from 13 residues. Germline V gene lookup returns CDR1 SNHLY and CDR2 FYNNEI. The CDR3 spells CASRGQINYGYTF. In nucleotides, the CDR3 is TGTGCCAGCAGGGGACAGATAAACTATGGCTACACCTTC.

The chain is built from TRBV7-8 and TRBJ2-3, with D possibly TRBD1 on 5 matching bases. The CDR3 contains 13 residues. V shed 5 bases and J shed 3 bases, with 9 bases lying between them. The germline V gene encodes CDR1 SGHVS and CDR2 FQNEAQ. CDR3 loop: CASSRRVTDTQYF. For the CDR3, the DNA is TGTGCCAGCAGCCGCAGGGTTACAGATACGCAGTATTTT.

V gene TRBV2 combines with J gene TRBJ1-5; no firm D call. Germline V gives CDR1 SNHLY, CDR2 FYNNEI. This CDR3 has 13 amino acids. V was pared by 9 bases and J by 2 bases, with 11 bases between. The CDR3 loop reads CASRAQRNQPQHF. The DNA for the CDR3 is TGTGCCAGTAGAGCACAGCGCAATCAGCCCCAGCATTTT.

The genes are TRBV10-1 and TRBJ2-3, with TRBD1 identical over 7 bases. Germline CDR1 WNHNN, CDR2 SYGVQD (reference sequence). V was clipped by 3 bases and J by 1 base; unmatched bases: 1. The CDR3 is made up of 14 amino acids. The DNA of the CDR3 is TGCGCCAGCAGTGAAGGGGGCCGCACAGATACGCAGTATTTT. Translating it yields CASSEGGRTDTQYF.

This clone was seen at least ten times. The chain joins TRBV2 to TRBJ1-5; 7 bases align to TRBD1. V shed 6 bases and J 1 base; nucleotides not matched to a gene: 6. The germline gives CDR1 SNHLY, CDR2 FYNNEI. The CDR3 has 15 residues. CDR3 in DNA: TGTGCCAGCAGCGAGACAGGGTTCAGCAATCAGCCCCAGCATTTT. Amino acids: CASSETGFSNQPQHF.

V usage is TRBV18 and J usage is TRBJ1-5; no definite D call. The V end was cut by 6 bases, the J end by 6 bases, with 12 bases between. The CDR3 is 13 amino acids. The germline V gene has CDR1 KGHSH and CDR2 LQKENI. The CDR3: CASSPDGVQPQHF. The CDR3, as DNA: TGTGCCAGCTCGCCCGACGGGGTTCAGCCCCAGCATTTT.

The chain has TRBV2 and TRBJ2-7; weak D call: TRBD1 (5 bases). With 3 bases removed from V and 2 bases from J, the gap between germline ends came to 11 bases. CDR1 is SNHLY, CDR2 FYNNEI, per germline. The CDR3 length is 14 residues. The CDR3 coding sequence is TGTGCCAGCAGTGAGGGCAGGGCTACCTACGAGCAGTACTTC. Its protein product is CASSEGRATYEQYF.

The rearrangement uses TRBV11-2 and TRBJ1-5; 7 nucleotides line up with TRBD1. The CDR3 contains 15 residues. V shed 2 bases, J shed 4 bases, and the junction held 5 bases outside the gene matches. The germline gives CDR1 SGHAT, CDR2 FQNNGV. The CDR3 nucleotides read TGTGCCAGCAGCTTAAGCCAGGGGGTAAATCAGCCCCAGCATTTT. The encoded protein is CASSLSQGVNQPQHF.

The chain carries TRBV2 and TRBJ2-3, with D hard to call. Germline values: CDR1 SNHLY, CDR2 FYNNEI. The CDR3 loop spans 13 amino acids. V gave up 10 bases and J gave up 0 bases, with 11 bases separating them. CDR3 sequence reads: CATLSGSTDTQYF. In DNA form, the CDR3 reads TGTGCCACCCTGTCCGGGAGCACAGATACGCAGTATTTT.

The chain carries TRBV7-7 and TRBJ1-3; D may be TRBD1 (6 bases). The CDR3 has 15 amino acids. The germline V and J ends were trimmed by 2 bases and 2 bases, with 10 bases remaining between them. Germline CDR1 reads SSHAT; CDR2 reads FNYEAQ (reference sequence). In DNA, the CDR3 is TGTGCCAGCAGCTTAACCCAGGGGACTGGAAACACCATATATTTT. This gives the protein CASSLTQGTGNTIYF.

This CDR3 reads CASSKEKQRDNQPQHF. The CDR3, as DNA: TGTGCCAGCAGCAAAGAGAAACAGCGGGACAATCAGCCCCAGCATTTT. The chain carries TRBV21-1 and TRBJ1-5. TRBV21-1 is a pseudogene locus. The CDR3 loop spans 16 amino acids.

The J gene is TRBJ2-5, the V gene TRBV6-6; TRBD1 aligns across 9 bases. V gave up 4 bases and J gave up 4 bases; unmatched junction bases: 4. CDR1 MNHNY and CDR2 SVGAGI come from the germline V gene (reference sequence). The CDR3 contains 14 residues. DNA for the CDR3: TGTGCCAGCAGTTTCGACAGGGGGAGAGAGACCCAGTACTTC. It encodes CASSFDRGRETQYF.

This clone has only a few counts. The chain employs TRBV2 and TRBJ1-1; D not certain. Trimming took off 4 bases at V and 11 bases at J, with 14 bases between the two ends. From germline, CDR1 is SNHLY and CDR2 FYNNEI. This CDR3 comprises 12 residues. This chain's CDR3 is CASSVQFQVAFF. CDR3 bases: TGTGCCAGCAGTGTTCAGTTTCAGGTGGCTTTCTTT.

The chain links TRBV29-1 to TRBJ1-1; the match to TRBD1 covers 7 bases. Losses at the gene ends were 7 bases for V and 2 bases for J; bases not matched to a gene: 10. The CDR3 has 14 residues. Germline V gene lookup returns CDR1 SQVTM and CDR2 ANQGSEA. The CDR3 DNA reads TGCAGCGGGAAGGAGGGGGACAGAAACACTGAAGCTTTCTTT. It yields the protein CSGKEGDRNTEAFF. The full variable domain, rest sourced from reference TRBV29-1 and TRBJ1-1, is SAVISQKPSRDICQRGTSLTIQCQVDSQVTMMFWYRQQPGQSLTLIATANQGSEATYESGFVIDKFPISRPNLTFSTLTVSNMSPEDSSIYLCSGKEGDRNTEAFFGQGTRLTVV.

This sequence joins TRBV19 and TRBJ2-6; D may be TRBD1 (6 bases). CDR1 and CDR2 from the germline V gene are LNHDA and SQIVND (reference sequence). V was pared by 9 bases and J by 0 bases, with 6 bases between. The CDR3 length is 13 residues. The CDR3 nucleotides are TGTGCCAGCAGGGGCTCTGGGGCCAACGTCCTGACTTTC. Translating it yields CASRGSGANVLTF.

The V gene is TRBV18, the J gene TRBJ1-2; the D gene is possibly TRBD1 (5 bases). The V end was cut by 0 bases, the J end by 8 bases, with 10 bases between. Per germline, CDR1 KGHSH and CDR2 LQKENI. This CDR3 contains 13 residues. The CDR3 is CASSPPAGPGYTF. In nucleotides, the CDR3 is TGTGCCAGCTCACCACCTGCAGGGCCCGGCTACACCTTC.

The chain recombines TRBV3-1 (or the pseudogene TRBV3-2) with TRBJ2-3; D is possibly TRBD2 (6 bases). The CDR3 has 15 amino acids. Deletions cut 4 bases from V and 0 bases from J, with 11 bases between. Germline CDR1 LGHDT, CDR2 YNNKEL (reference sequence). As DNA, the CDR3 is TGTGCCAGCAGCCGCCTAGCGTCTAGCACAGATACGCAGTATTTT. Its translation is CASSRLASSTDTQYF.

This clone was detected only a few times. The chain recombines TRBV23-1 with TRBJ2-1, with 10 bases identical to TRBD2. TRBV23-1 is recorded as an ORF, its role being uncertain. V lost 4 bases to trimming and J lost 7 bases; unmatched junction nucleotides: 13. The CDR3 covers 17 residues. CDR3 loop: CASSPSGRRTVWNEQFF. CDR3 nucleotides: TGCGCCAGCAGTCCTAGCGGGAGAAGAACGGTTTGGAATGAGCAGTTCTTC.